The clone carrying this T cell receptor (delta chain) has just a few counts. The antigen is unknown. This sample was included in a study of Vδ1+ human thymocytes. The study's findings and limits: In the thymus, TRG and TRD repertoires looked highly polyclonal with Gaussian CDR3 lengths. Thymic delta-chain repertoires held approximately 20% Vdelta2 sequences and few Vdelta3, despite high sort purity.

Germline trimming cut 5 bases from V and 2 bases from J; bases unmatched to any gene: 14. The length of the CDR3 is 17 residues. Germline loops: CDR1 TSWWSYY, CDR2 QGS. Sequences come from RNA converted to cDNA by reverse transcription. Multiplex PCR used pooled V-gene forward primers and a constant-region reverse primer to amplify CDR3s. TCRdb reprocessed the multiplex PCR reads through CATT. The sample consists of 20,000 to 25,000 delta-chain clones, around 7.9% of them appearing once. Alphabeta T cells were depleted, then CD3+ Vdelta1+ Vdelta2- thymocytes were FACS-sorted. Input material: Vdelta1+ gamma-delta thymocytes from the thymus. Subset described: FACS-sorted CD3+ TCRalphabeta- TCRVdelta1+ TCRVdelta2- thymocytes. This rearrangement joins TRDV1 to TRDJ1, with 7 bases that match TRDD3. This receptor was identified in a child less than two years old who had congenital heart surgery. This CDR3 is CALGPGAGLGATDKLIF. The CDR3 coding sequence is TGTGCTCTTGGGCCCGGGGCCGGGCTGGGGGCTACCGATAAACTCATCTTT.